These 3 T cell receptor beta chains share one sample of origin, sequenced in a study of identical twins. TCRdb re-derived calls from the 5' RACE reads in MiXCR, one entry per CDR3 protein. The repertoire holds 250,000 or so distinct CDR3 sequences, approximately 8.3% seen once, with 3% to 3.5% in the top ten. These sequences were also reported in another study, on yellow fever vaccine responses in identical twins.

The material sequenced was CD8+ T cells sorted from blood. The receptor source for this set is a woman between 18 and 29 years old in good health.

This clonotype has at least ten counts. The chain links TRBV6-2 or TRBV6-3 to TRBJ1-4; D is perhaps TRBD1 (6 bases). The CDR3 is made up of 15 amino acids. Germline CDR1 and CDR2: MNHEY and SVGEGT. The ends were cut back, 6 bases at V and 0 bases at J, with 11 bases in the middle. The CDR3 loop is CASRPRTATNEKLFF. CDR3 DNA sequence: TGTGCCAGCAGGCCTAGGACAGCAACTAATGAAAAACTGTTTTTT.

This clonotype was counted many times. The rearrangement links TRBV9 to TRBJ2-1; TRBD2 matches 8 bases. After removal of 2 bases from V and 8 bases from J, the junction contained 6 bases not matched to a gene. Germline V gene lookup returns CDR1 SGDLS and CDR2 YYNGEE. The CDR3 length is 14 residues. CDR3 DNA: TGTGCCAGCAGCGTCGGCGGGGGGACCGATGAGCAGTTCTTC. It encodes CASSVGGGTDEQFF.

This clonotype was seen a few times. V gene TRBV7-2 combines with J gene TRBJ2-7, with 7 bases fitting TRBD1. Germline V gene data show CDR1 as SGHTA and CDR2 as FQGNSA. This CDR3 spans 15 amino acids. V gave up 5 bases and J gave up 2 bases; unmatched junction bases: 9. CDR3 residues: CASSQPGQLTYEQYF. In DNA, the CDR3 is TGTGCCAGCAGCCAACCGGGACAGCTTACCTACGAGCAGTACTTC.